The T cell receptor beta chain described here comes from a study of patients and donors after allogeneic stem cell transplantation (dated by TCRdb to the early 2020s). Library preparation employed RT-PCR. Sequencing used a NextSeq 550. TCRdb handled the public reads itself, with Q25 trimming in fastp and clone calling in MiXCR, and kept productive beta chains. Here each entry gathers all rows of one CDR3 protein and keeps the most common genes and DNA. The sample data list roughly 960,000 distinct CDR3 sequences, and roughly 18% of these were observed just once. 6% of the sample is held by the ten biggest clonotypes. This clonotype has just a few counts. This receptor's antigen is unknown. Per-nucleotide qualities are absent, and no much larger clonotype sits a single base away. The source of this sequence is a human donor who was either an allogeneic HSCT recipient or a stem cell or donor lymphocyte infusion donor (not recorded which). It is not recorded whose cells these are; they may come from a transplant donor. Sequencing was carried out using blood, either unsorted or a sorted T cell fraction (not recorded which).

The DNA is as follows: TGTGCCAGCAGTGAATTTGGTGGTCAAGAGACCCAGTACTTC. This sequence encodes CASSEFGGQETQYF. Recombination connected TRBV6-4 to TRBJ2-5; confidence is insufficient to name the D gene. V drops 3 bases and J drops 2 bases, leaving 10 bases in between. The CDR3 spans 14 residues, from the cysteine through the phenylalanine. Only CDR3 DNA remains: 42 bases, in frame from the first base. From a lookup of the germline V gene, CDR1 and CDR2 are MRHNA and SNTAGT.